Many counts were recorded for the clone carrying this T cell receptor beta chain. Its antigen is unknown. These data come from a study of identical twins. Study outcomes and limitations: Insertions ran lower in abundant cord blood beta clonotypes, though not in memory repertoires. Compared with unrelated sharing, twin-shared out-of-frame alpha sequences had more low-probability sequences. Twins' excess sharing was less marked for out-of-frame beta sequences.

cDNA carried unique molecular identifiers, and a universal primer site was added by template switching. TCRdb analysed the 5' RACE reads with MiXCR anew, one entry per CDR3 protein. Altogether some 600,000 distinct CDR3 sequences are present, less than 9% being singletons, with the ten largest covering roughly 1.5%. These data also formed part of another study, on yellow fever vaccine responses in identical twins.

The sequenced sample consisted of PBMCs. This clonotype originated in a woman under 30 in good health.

The CDR3: CASSPIDTNTEAFF. The CDR3 DNA follows: TGCGCCAGCAGCCCGATAGATACTAACACTGAAGCTTTCTTT. The chain uses TRBV5-1 and TRBJ1-1, with D unclear. The V and J ends lost 4 bases and 2 bases respectively, with 12 bases between them. The CDR3 runs 14 residues. Germline assignment: CDR1 SGHRS and CDR2 YFSETQ. The full variable domain, in which reference TRBV5-1 and TRBJ1-1 provide the parts outside the CDR3, is KAGVTQTPRYLIKTRGQQVTLSCSPISGHRSVSWYQQTPGQGLQFLFEYFSETQRNKGNFPGRFSGRQFSNSRSEMNVSTLELGDSALYLCASSPIDTNTEAFFGQGTRLTVV.